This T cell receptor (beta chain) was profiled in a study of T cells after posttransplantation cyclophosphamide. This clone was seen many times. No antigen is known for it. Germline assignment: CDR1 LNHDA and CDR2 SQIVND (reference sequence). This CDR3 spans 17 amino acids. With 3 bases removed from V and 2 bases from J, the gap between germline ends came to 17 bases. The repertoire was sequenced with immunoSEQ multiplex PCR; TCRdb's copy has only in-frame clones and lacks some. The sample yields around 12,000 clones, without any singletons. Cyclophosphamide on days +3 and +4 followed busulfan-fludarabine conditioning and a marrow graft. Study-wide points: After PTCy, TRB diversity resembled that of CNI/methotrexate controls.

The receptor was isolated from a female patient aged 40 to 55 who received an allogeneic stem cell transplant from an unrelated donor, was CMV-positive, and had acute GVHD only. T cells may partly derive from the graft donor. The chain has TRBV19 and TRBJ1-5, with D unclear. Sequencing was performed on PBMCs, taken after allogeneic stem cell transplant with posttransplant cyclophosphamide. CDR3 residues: CASSIRPGSSGNQPQHF. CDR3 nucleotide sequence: TGTGCCAGTAGTATTAGGCCGGGATCTTCGGGCAATCAGCCCCAGCATTTT.